Shown below are 21 T cell receptor beta chains from a single sample sequenced in a study of Graves' ophthalmopathy and Graves' hyperthyroidism. Using RNA transcripts, the TCR beta CDR3 regions were amplified. An initial RT-PCR round employing HTBI primers preceded a second-round multiplex PCR. In TCRdb, the multiplex PCR reads were re-called with MiXCR into one record per CDR3 protein. Among almost 40,000 distinct CDR3 sequences listed, around half were seen once. Sequencing was carried out using peripheral blood. These receptor sequences come from an adult woman with stable Graves' hyperthyroidism.

The chain is built from TRBV10-3 and TRBJ1-4, with 7 bases matching TRBD1. CDR3 length: 16 residues. With V trimmed by 3 bases and J by 8 bases, 12 bases remained unmatched. From germline, CDR1 is ENHRY and CDR2 SYGVKD. In nucleotides, the CDR3 is TGTGCCATCAGTGAATACAGGGGACTCATCCCCGAAAAACTGTTTTTT. Residues: CAISEYRGLIPEKLFF.

The chain links TRBV20-1 to TRBJ2-5; 8 nucleotides agree with TRBD2. This CDR3 is built from 15 residues. Germline CDR1 and CDR2: DFQATT and SNEGSKA (reference sequence). CDR3 in amino acids: CSLRGTSGSQETQYF. CDR3 nucleotides: TGCAGCCTAAGGGGCACTAGCGGATCACAAGAGACCCAGTACTTC.

This clonotype has more than one count but fewer than ten. V and J are TRBV2 and TRBJ1-2; 12 bases fit TRBD1. The CDR3 runs to 14 residues. V shed 6 bases, J shed 8 bases, and the junction held 7 bases outside the gene matches. Germline V gene sequence: CDR1 SNHLY, CDR2 FYNNEI. DNA for the CDR3: TGTGCCAGCAGGGGGACAGGGGGCGCGGCAGGCTACACCTTC. This encodes CASRGTGGAAGYTF.

By share, this clonotype counts as medium-sized. The chain couples TRBV7-6 to TRBJ2-7; 7 bases align to TRBD1. V lost 5 bases and J lost 5; bases outside the gene matches: 12. The CDR3 is 15 residues long. CDR1 is SGHVS and CDR2 is FNYEAQ in the germline V gene. In nucleotides, the CDR3 is TGTGCCAGCAGCCCCGGGACAGAATCTTACCACGAGCAGTACTTC. Protein sequence: CASSPGTESYHEQYF.

This clonotype was seen at least ten times. The chain employs TRBV29-1 and TRBJ1-6; TRBD1 aligns across 8 bases. The CDR3 loop spans 16 amino acids. Germline V gene sequence: CDR1 SQVTM, CDR2 ANQGSEA. J gave up 12 bases and V 0 bases, and 13 bases lay outside the gene matches. CDR3 coding DNA: TGCAGCGTTGAAGATCTTTCTTGTACAGGGGGTGGACCCCTCCACTTT. It encodes CSVEDLSCTGGGPLHF.

This CDR3 is CASSSVDSGSTEAFF. DNA for the CDR3: TGTGCCAGCAGCTCCGTGGACAGCGGTAGCACTGAAGCTTTCTTT. V gene TRBV7-9 combines with J gene TRBJ1-1; D may be TRBD1 (6 bases). V lost 4 bases, J lost 4 bases, and 16 bases lay in between. Germline-derived CDR1 and CDR2 are SEHNR and FQNEAQ (reference sequence). The CDR3 length is 15 residues.

This clonotype was found many times. The V and J genes are TRBV12-3 or TRBV12-4 and TRBJ1-1, with 7 bases matching TRBD1. The CDR3 extends over 13 amino acids. After removal of 3 bases from V and 8 bases from J, the junction contained 6 bases not matched to a gene. CDR3 protein: CASSFLGTEEAFF. In DNA, the CDR3 is TGTGCCAGCAGTTTTCTGGGGACAGAAGAAGCTTTCTTT.

A word on this clonotype: The CDR3 does not end in the conserved phenylalanine or tryptophan, so this is likely a read error. The limits of the CDR3 on the DNA are not certain, so only TCRdb's listed CDR3 is given. This chain links TRBV12-3 or TRBV12-4 with TRBJ2-6; TRBD1 is the table's D call and was not checked against the DNA. The CDR3 is 8 residues long, ends included. This CDR3 reads CASTPTGT.

This clonotype occurred a few times. J is TRBJ1-6 and V is TRBV13, with unresolved D. V was cut by 4 bases and J by 13 bases, with 17 bases left in between. CDR1 PRHDT and CDR2 FYEKMQ come from the germline V gene (reference sequence). CDR3 length: 14 amino acids. As DNA, the CDR3 is TGTGCCAGCAGCTCCAACGGACCCGGAACGCCCCTCCACTTT. Its protein is CASSSNGPGTPLHF.

By sample share, this clonotype is medium-sized. This sequence joins TRBV2 and TRBJ1-1; D unclear. Germline V gene data show CDR1 as SNHLY and CDR2 as FYNNEI. Trimming took off 8 bases at V and 0 bases at J, with 4 bases between the two ends. The CDR3 contains 11 residues. The CDR3 DNA is TGTGCCAGCCAAATGAACACTGAAGCTTTCTTT. It specifies CASQMNTEAFF.

This clonotype was observed many times. The V call is TRBV19, the J call TRBJ2-7; D gene unclear. The CDR3 contains 12 residues. Germline values: CDR1 LNHDA, CDR2 SQIVND (reference sequence). Trimming stripped 3 bases from V and 7 bases from J, with 10 bases between. CDR3 region: CASSIGPREQYF. The CDR3 DNA sequence: TGTGCCAGTAGTATCGGCCCTCGAGAGCAGTACTTC.

The chain combines TRBV7-8 with TRBJ1-4; 9 bases line up with TRBD1. Per germline, CDR1 SGHVS and CDR2 FQNEAQ. The CDR3 spans 14 residues. Trimming took 6 bases from V and 12 from J; bases not matched to a gene: 11. CDR3 sequence (DNA): TGTGCCAGCAGTCCCGGGACAGGGACGGCGGAACTGTTTTTT. Protein sequence: CASSPGTGTAELFF.

This clonotype has at least ten counts. The chain is built from TRBV10-2 and TRBJ2-3; TRBD2 agrees at 13 bases. Germline V gene data show CDR1 as WSHSY and CDR2 as SAAADI. This CDR3 contains 17 residues. V lost 10 bases, J lost 2 bases, and 12 bases stayed unmatched. CDR3 residues: CATTSPGLAGNTDTQYF. In DNA form, the CDR3 reads TGCGCCACGACCTCGCCGGGACTAGCGGGGAACACAGATACGCAGTATTTT.

This clonotype showed up many times. The chain recombines TRBV19 with TRBJ2-5; TRBD1 is a possible D gene (6 bases). The CDR3 has 15 amino acids. Germline V gives CDR1 LNHDA, CDR2 SQIVND (reference sequence). Trimming stripped 4 bases from V and 2 bases from J, with 14 bases between. The CDR3 DNA reads TGTGCCAGTAGTACCCCTGACAGGTTACAAGAGACCCAGTACTTC. Encoded protein: CASSTPDRLQETQYF. Variable domain in full (rest from reference TRBV19 and TRBJ2-5): DGGITQSPKYLFRKEGQNVTLSCEQNLNHDAMYWYRQDPGQGLRLIYYSQIVNDFQKGDIAEGYSVSREKKESFPLTVTSAQKNPTAFYLCASSTPDRLQETQYFGPGTRLLVL.

The chain carries TRBV29-1 and TRBJ2-7; 12 bases line up with TRBD2. Trimming took 1 base from V and 9 from J; bases not matched to a gene: 28. This CDR3 is 21 amino acids long. Per germline, CDR1 SQVTM and CDR2 ANQGSEA. Here the CDR3 DNA reads TGCAGCGTTGAAGGTTGGCTAGCGGGAGGGCCGGTCACCCCTGCGGCCTTCCGGCAGTACTTC. Encoded protein: CSVEGWLAGGPVTPAAFRQYF.

This clonotype showed up just a few times. A much larger clone lies one base from this, so it may be a read error. This chain connects TRBV6-6 to TRBJ1-2; the D is unclear. V was pared by 5 bases and J by 4 bases, with 14 bases between. Germline V CDR1 and CDR2: MNHNY, SVGAGI (reference sequence). This CDR3 has 14 amino acids. The CDR3 DNA sequence: TGTGCCAGCAGTCCCCGGACCCCGGTCTATGGCTACACCTTC. This encodes CASSPRTPVYGYTF.

The rearrangement joins TRBV15 to TRBJ1-6; D uncertain. The germline V gene encodes CDR1 LNHNV and CDR2 YYDKDF (reference sequence). The CDR3 is 15 amino acids. The V and J ends lost 5 bases and 4 bases respectively, with 12 bases between them. The CDR3, as DNA: TGTGCCACCAGCGAGACCTGGGGATATAATTCACCCCTCCACTTT. Protein: CATSETWGYNSPLHF.

This clonotype has ten or more counts. The genes are TRBV5-1 and TRBJ1-2; 8 bases are a match to TRBD1. This CDR3 has 13 amino acids. Losses at the gene ends were 5 bases for V and 4 bases for J; bases not matched to a gene: 4. Germline CDR1 and CDR2: SGHRS and YFSETQ. The CDR3, as DNA: TGCGCCAGCAGGCCTACAGGGGGCTATGGCTACACCTTC. Translation: CASRPTGGYGYTF.

J is TRBJ2-5 and V is TRBV5-1; D possibly corresponds to TRBD2 (7 bases). This CDR3 is 17 amino acids long. The V gene's germline CDR1 is SGHRS and CDR2 YFSETQ. The germline V and J ends were trimmed by 0 bases and 3 bases, with 18 bases remaining between them. CDR3 loop: CASSLVQGGGTEETQYF. The CDR3 coding sequence is TGCGCCAGCAGCTTGGTTCAGGGAGGGGGTACTGAAGAGACCCAGTACTTC.

This clonotype was picked up many times. This chain joins TRBV7-2 and TRBJ1-5; TRBD1 is a possible D gene (5 bases). The CDR3 extends over 14 amino acids. V lost 4 bases and J 4 bases, leaving 11 bases between the germline ends. The germline V gene has CDR1 SGHTA and CDR2 FQGNSA. The CDR3: CASSSLGGNQPQHF. In DNA form, the CDR3 reads TGTGCCAGCAGCTCCCTGGGGGGGAATCAGCCCCAGCATTTT. Filled out from reference TRBV7-2 and TRBJ1-5, the complete variable domain reads GAGVSQSPSNKVTEKGKDVELRCDPISGHTALYWYRQSLGQGLEFLIYFQGNSAPDKSGLPSDRFSAERTGGSVSTLTIQRTQQEDSAVYLCASSSLGGNQPQHFGDGTRLSIL.

This chain connects TRBV15 to TRBJ2-7; the match to TRBD2 covers 8 bases. V shed 6 bases, J shed 3 bases, and the junction held 7 bases outside the gene matches. Germline V gene data show CDR1 as LNHNV and CDR2 as YYDKDF (reference sequence). The CDR3 has 14 residues. CDR3 in DNA: TGTGCCACCAGGGAAGCGGGAGAGAGCTACGAGCAGTACTTC. It translates to CATREAGESYEQYF.